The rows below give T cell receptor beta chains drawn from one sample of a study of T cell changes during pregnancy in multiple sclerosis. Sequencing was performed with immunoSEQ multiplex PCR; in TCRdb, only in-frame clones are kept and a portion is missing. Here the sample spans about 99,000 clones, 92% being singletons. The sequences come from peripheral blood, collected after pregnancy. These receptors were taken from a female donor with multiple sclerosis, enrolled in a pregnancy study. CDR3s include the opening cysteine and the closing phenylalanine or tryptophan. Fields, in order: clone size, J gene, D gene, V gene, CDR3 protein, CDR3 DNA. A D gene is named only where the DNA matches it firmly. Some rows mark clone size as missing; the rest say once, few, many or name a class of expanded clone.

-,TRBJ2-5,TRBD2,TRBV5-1,CASTSLAGVEETQYF,TGCGCCAGCACAAGCCTAGCGGGGGTGGAAGAGACCCAGTACTTC
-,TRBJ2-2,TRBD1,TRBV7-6,CASSAGTGYTGELFF,TGTGCCAGCAGCGCTGGGACAGGGTACACCGGGGAGCTGTTTTTT
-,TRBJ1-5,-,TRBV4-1,CASSLGGSNQPQHF,TGCGCCAGCAGCCTGGGGGGGAGCAATCAGCCCCAGCATTTT
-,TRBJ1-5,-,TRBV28,CASSSTGASNQPQHF,TGTGCCAGCAGTTCGACAGGCGCTAGCAATCAGCCCCAGCATTTT
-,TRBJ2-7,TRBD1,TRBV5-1,CASSPASKAGGISYEQYF,TGCGCCAGCAGCCCAGCCTCCAAGGCAGGGGGCATCTCCTACGAGCAGTACTTC
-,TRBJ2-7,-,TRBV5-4,CASSPGGGFKSDEQYF,TGTGCCAGCAGCCCCGGCGGAGGGTTTAAATCCGACGAGCAGTACTTC
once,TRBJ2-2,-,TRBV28,CASTVLGGAAGELFF,TGTGCCAGCACCGTCTTGGGGGGGGCCGCCGGGGAGCTGTTTTTT
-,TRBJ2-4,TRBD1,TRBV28,CASRPTGSNIQYF,TGTGCCAGCAGACCGACAGGGTCGAACATTCAGTACTTC
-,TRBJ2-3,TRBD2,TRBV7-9,CASSLSGTSEGPDYF,TGTGCCAGCAGCCTCTCCGGGACTAGCGAGGGCCCGGATTATTTT
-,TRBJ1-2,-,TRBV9,CASSAQGVDYGYTF,TGTGCCAGCAGCGCGCAGGGCGTAGACTATGGCTACACCTTC
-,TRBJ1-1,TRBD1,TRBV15,CATSRHFGTGSTEAFF,TGTGCCACCAGCAGACACTTCGGGACAGGCTCGACTGAAGCTTTCTTT
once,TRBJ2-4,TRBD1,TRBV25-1,CAIPQGAKNIQYF,TGTGCCATCCCACAGGGGGCCAAAAACATTCAGTACTTC
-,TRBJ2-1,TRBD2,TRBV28,CASSVAGGPINEQFF,TGTGCCAGCAGTGTAGCGGGAGGCCCCATTAATGAGCAGTTCTTC
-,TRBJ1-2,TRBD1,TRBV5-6,CASSLGTGGPGGGYYGYTF,TGTGCCAGCAGCTTGGGGACAGGGGGCCCAGGAGGTGGTTACTATGGCTACACCTTC
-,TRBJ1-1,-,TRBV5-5,CASSLAWTVMNTEAFF,TGTGCCAGCAGCTTGGCTTGGACAGTAATGAACACTGAAGCTTTCTTT
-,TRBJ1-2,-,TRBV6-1,CASSEQNYGYTF,TGTGCCAGCAGTGAACAGAACTATGGCTACACCTTC
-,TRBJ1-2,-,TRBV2,CASTLRAGYTF,TGTGCCAGCACCCTCAGGGCTGGCTACACCTTC
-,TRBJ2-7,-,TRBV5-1,CASSSDNSYEQYF,TGCGCCAGCAGCTCTGACAACTCCTACGAGCAGTACTTC
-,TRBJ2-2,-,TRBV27,CASSLFASHTGELFF,TGTGCCAGCAGTTTATTCGCTAGCCACACCGGGGAGCTGTTTTTT
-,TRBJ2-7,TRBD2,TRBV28,CASSLASGLSYEQYF,TGTGCCAGCAGTTTAGCTAGCGGACTCTCCTACGAGCAGTACTTC
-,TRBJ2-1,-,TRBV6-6,CASSYSMKSEMGQFF,TGTGCCAGCAGTTACTCGATGAAATCGGAGATGGGGCAGTTCTTC
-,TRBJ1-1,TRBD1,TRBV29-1,CSVVNRGAITEAFF,TGCAGCGTCGTAAACAGGGGAGCGATCACTGAAGCTTTCTTT
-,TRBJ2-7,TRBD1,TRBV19,CASSSTGSISPYF,TGTGCCAGTAGTTCGACAGGGTCTATCTCGCCTTACTTC
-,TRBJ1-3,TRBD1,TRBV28,CASILDRGRGNTIYF,TGTGCCAGCATTCTGGACAGGGGGCGAGGAAACACCATATATTTT
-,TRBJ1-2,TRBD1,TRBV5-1,CASSWGTGDLGYTF,TGCGCCAGCAGCTGGGGGACAGGGGACCTGGGCTACACCTTC
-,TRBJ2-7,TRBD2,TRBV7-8,CASSPLGNSGRNEQYF,TGTGCCAGCAGCCCCCTCGGTAATAGCGGGAGGAACGAGCAGTACTTC